The source of this T cell receptor (beta chain) is a study of tumor-infiltrating lymphocytes in primary liver carcinoma. Study as a whole: There were roughly 3.5 to 8 million productive TCRbeta reads per sample, a yield similar across tissue types. The study, taken as a whole, reports: Tumor specimens were characterized by a significantly higher top-250-clone fraction than blood (p = 0.039).

Between about 17 and 34 mg of unsorted bulk tissue served as the source from which RNA and DNA were co-extracted. Patients' primary liver carcinoma was surgically resected. Chronic HBV infection, untreated so far, was present in the patients. About this clonotype: Its antigen is currently unknown. The junction does not match germline at one end; this may be a read error.

TCR beta cDNA was reverse-transcribed from roughly 520 ng of total RNA. The reaction used a constant-region primer and ProtoScript II reverse transcriptase. For TCR beta, libraries were produced by three nested multiplex PCR rounds using slightly modified ARM-PCR. A C-beta reverse primer and TRBV1-TRBV30 forward primers served in each of the first two PCR rounds, at roughly 10 cycles apiece. In TCRdb, the multiplex PCR reads were re-called with MiXCR into one record per CDR3 protein. This sample has tens of thousands of distinct CDR3 sequences, with more than 70% found just once. This CDR3 is built from 14 residues. The germline V gene encodes CDR1 MNHEY and CDR2 SVGEGT.

This receptor was obtained from a man aged 35 to 55 with primary liver carcinoma and hepatitis B virus infection. The sample was tumor-adjacent normal liver tissue. The genes are TRBV6-2 or TRBV6-3 and TRBJ2-7; D gene unclear. The CDR3 is CATNDAKGRYEQYF. Written as DNA, the CDR3 is TGTGCCACCAACGACGCCAAGGGAAGGTACGAGCAGTACTTT.